This entry features one T cell receptor (beta chain) sequence. What it binds is not known. Included in the TCR beta cDNA libraries were unique molecular identifiers. One entry per CDR3 protein results from TCRdb running MiXCR on the PCR reads. This repertoire shows around 250,000 distinct CDR3 sequences, about 40% found once; its top ten account for around 5.2%. The sample is drawn from a study of post-analysis software for immune sequencing data. Whole-study results and caveats: Controls showed lower frequencies than patients for several TRBV segments, and TRBV5-6, TRBV5-1 and TRBV20-1 were among these.

CDR1 and CDR2 (germline): SGHRS, YFSETQ. The CDR3 has 14 amino acids. The germline V and J ends were trimmed by 0 bases and 8 bases, with 13 bases remaining between them. The receptor's source is a girl between 5 and 17 years old with multiple sclerosis. The rearrangement uses TRBV5-1 and TRBJ2-3; D unresolved. The sample taken for sequencing was blood. CDR3 region: CASSLGTGPSTQYF. CDR3 sequence (DNA): TGCGCCAGCAGCTTGGGGACGGGCCCATCTACGCAGTATTTT.